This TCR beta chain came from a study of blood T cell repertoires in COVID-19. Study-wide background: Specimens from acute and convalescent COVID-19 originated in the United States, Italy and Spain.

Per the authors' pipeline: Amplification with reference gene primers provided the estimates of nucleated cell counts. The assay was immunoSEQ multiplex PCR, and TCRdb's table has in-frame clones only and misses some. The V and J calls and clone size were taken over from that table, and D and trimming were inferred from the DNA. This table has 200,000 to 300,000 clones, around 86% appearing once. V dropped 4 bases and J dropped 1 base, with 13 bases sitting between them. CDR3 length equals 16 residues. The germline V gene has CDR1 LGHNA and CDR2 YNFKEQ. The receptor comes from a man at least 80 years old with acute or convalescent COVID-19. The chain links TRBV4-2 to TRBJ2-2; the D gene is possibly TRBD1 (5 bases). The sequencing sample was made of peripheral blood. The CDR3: CASSLRGTGNTGELFF. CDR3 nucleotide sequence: TGTGCCAGCAGCCTTAGGGGAACGGGGAACACCGGGGAGCTGTTTTTT.